This T cell receptor (beta chain) stems from a study of human T cells and chemical hapten exposure. TCRdb re-called the RACE reads with MiXCR, one entry per CDR3 protein. This sample carries approximately 180,000 distinct CDR3 sequences, approximately 29% of them seen once, and the ten largest clones take nearly 3%. The CDR3 runs 13 residues. The V gene's germline CDR1 is MDHEN and CDR2 SYDVKM. V lost 1 base and J lost 4, with 7 bases in between. Time point given: pre-sensitization, week 0. Specified treatment: therapeutic diphenylcyclopropenone sensitization with weekly scalp DPC. This sequence joins TRBV28 and TRBJ1-2; D is ambiguous. The TCR originated in a woman aged 25 to 45 with alopecia areata. Some clones in this sample may be carry-over from other donors' samples. Material: whole blood, obtained in connection with sensitization to the hapten diphenylcyclopropenone (DPC). CDR3 nucleotide sequence: TGTGCCAGCAGTTTATCCGGAACCTATGGCTACACCTTC. This gives the protein CASSLSGTYGYTF.